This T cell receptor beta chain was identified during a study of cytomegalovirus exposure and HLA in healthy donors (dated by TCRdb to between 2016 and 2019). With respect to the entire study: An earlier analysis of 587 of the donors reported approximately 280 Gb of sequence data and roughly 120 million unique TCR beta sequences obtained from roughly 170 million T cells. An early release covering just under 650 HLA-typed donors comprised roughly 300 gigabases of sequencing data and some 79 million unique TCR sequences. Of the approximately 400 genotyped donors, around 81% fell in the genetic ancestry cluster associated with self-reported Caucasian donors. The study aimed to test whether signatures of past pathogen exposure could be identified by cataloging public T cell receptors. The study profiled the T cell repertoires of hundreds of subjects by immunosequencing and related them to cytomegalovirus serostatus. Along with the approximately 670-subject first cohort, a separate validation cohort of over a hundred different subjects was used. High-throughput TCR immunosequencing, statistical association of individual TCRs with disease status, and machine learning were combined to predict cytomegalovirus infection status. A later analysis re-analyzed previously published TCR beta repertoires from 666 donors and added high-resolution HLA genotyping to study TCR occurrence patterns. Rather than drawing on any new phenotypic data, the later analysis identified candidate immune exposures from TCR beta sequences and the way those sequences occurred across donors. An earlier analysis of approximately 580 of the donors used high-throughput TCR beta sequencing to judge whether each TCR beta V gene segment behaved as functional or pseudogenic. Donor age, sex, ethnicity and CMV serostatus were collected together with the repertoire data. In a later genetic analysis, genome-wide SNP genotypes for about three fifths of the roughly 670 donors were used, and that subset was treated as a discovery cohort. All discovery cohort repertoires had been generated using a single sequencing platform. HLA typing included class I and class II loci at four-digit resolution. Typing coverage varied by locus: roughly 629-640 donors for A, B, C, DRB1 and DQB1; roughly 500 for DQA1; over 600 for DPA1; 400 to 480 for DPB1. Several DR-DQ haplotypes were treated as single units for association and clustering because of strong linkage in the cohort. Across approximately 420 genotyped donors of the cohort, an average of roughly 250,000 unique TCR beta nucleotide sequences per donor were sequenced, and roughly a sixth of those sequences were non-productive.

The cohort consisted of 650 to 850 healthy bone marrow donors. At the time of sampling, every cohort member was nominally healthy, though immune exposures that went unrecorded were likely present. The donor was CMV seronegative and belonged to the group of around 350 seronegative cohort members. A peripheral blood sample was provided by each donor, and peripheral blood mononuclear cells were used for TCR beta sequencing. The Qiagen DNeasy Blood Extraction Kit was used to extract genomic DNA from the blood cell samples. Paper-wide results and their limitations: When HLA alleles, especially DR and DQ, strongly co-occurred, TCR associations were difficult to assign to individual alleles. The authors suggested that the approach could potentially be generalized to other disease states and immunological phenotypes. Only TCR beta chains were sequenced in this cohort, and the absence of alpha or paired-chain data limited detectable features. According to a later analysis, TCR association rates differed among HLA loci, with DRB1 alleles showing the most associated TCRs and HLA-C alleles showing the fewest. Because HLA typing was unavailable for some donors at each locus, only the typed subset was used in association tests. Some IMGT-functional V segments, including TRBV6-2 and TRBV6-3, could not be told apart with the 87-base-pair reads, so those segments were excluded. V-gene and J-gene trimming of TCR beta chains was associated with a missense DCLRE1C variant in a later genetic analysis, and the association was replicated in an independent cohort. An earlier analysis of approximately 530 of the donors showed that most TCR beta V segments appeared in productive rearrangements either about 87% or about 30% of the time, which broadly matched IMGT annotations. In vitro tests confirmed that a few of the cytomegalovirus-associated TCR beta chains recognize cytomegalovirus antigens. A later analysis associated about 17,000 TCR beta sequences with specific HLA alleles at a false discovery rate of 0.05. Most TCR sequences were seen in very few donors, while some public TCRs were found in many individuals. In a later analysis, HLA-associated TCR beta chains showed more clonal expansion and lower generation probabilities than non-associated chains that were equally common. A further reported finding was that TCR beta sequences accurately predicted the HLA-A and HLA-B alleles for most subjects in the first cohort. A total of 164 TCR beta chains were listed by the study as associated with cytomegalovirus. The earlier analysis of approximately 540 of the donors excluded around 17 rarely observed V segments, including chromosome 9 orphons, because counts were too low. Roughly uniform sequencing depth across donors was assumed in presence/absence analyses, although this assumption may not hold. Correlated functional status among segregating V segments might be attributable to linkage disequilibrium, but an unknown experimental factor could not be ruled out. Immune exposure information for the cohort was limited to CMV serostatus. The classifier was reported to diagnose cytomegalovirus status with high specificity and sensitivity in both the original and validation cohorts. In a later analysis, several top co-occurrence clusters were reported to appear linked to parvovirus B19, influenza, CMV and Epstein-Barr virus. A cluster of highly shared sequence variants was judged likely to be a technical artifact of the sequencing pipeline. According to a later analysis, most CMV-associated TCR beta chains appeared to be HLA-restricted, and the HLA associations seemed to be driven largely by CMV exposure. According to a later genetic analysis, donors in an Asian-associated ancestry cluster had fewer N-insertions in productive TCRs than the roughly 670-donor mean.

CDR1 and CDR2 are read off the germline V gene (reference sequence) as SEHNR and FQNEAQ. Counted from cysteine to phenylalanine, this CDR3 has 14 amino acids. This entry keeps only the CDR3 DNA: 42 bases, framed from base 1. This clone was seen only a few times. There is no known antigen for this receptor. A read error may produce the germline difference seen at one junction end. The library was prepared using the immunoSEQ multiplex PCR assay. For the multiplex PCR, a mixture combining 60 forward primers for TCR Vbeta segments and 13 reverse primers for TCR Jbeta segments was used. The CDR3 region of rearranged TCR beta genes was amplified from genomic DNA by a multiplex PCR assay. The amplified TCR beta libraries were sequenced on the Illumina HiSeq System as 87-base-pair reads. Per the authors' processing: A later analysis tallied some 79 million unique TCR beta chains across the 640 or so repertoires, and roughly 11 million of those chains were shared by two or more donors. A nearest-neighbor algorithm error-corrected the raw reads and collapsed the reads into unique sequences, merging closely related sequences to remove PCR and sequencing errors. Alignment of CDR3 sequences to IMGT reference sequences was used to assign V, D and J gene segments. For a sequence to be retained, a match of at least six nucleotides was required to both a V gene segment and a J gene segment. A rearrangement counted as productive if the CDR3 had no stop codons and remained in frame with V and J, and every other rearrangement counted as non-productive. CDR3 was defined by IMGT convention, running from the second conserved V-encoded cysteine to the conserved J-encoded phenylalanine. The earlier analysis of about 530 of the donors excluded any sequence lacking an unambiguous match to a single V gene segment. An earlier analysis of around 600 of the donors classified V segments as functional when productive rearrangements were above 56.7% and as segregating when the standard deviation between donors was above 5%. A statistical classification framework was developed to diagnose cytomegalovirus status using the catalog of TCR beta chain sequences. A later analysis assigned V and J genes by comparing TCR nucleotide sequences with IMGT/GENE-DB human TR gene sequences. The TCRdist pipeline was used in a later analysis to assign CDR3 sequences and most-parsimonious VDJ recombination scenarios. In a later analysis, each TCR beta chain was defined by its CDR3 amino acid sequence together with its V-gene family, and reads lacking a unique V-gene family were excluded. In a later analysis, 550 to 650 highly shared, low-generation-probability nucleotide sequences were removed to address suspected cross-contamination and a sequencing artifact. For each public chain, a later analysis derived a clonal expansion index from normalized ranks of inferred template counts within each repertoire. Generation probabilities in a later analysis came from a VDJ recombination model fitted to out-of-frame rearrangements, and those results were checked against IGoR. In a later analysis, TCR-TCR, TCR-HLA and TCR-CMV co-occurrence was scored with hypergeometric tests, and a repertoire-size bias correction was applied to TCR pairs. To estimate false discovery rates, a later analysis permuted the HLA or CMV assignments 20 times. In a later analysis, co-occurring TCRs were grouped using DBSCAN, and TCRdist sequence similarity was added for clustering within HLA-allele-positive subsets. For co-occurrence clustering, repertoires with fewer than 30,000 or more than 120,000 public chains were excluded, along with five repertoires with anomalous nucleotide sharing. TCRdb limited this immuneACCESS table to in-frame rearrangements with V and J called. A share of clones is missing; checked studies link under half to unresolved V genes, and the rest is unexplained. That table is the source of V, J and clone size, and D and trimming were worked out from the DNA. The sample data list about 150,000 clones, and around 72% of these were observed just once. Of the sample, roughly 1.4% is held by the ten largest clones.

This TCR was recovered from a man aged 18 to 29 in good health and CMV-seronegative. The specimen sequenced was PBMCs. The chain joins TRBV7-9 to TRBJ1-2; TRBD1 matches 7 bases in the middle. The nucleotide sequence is TGTTCCAGCAGCTTAGGAGGAGGGGGCGAGGGCTACACCTTC. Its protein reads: CSSSLGGGGEGYTF.